This T cell receptor beta chain appears in the sequencing data of a study of shared clonotypes between healthy human individuals. Notes on the study in general: Approximately 4.9% of naive CD4 clonotypes were shared across several donors.

Notes on this clone: Its antigen is as yet unknown.

The CDR3 consists of 17 residues. V lost 2 bases and J 0 bases, leaving 14 bases between the germline ends. From germline, CDR1 is MNHEY and CDR2 SMNVEV (reference sequence). Authors' methods: ImmunoSEQ sequences covered only the junction and lacked quality scores; filtering therefore differed. TCRdb's table, derived via immunoSEQ multiplex PCR, lists solely in-frame clones and lacks some. V and J calls plus clone size are reproduced from that table; the DNA served to infer D and trimming. Among about a million clones listed, around 76% were seen once. The authors divided CD4+ cells into CD45RA+ naive and CD45RA-negative memory subsets.

The material sequenced was memory CD4+ T cells sorted from blood. The subset was: CD45RA-negative fraction. This sequence joins TRBV27 and TRBJ1-3; no reliable D call. This TCR was sampled from a man in his late teens or twenties in good health. The CDR3 loop is CASSLRPPRDSGNTIYF. As DNA, the CDR3 is TGTGCCAGCAGTTTACGGCCCCCAAGGGACTCTGGAAACACCATATATTTT.